This entry lists 13 T cell receptor beta chains sequenced from one sample in a study of blood T cell repertoires in COVID-19. Assay: immunoSEQ multiplex PCR; the TCRdb copy retains only in-frame clones and omits some. Seen here are fewer than 100,000 clones, roughly nine tenths observed once, and the top ten hold over 9%. Source material: peripheral blood. Receptors were obtained from a man aged 50 or older with acute or convalescent COVID-19.

This chain uses TRBV19 with TRBJ1-6; D is perhaps TRBD1 (6 bases). The CDR3 consists of 15 residues. Trimming pared 0 bases from V and 9 bases from J, leaving 12 bases between. The V gene's germline CDR1 is LNHDA and CDR2 SQIVND (reference sequence). CDR3 DNA sequence: TGTGCCAGTAGTATAGATCAACAGGGTGGTTCACCCCTCCACTTT. This gives the protein CASSIDQQGGSPLHF.

The chain employs TRBV9 and TRBJ1-6; 8 bases agree with TRBD1. J lost 5 bases, V lost 6 bases, and 7 bases had no gene match. CDR1 and CDR2 from the germline V gene are SGDLS and YYNGEE. The CDR3 is 15 residues long. The CDR3 coding sequence is TGTGCCAGCAATCAGCAGGGGGCAAATAATTCACCCCTCCACTTT. Protein sequence: CASNQQGANNSPLHF.

The gene calls are TRBV5-1 and TRBJ1-1; D ambiguous. The CDR3 is 14 amino acids. Looked up from germline, CDR1 is SGHRS and CDR2 is YFSETQ. V was cut by 4 bases and J by 0 bases, with 10 bases left in between. The CDR3 loop reads CASSPGGLNTEAFF. In DNA form, the CDR3 reads TGCGCCAGCAGCCCGGGCGGGCTGAACACTGAAGCTTTCTTT.

V usage is TRBV19 and J usage is TRBJ1-1, with D possibly TRBD1 on 6 matching bases. The V and J ends lost 7 bases and 5 bases respectively, with 20 bases between them. This CDR3 has 15 amino acids. The V gene's germline CDR1 is LNHDA and CDR2 SQIVND (reference sequence). In DNA form, the CDR3 reads TGTGCCAGTACCCGGACCGGGACACATATGACTGAAGCTTTCTTT. It translates to CASTRTGTHMTEAFF.

Turning to this clone: The same CDR3 also results from other DNA sequences found in this sample. The chain employs TRBV7-3 and TRBJ1-1; D is perhaps TRBD1 (5 bases). Trimming took off 2 bases at V and 1 base at J, with 5 bases between the two ends. Germline V lookup: CDR1 SGHTA, CDR2 FQGTGA. The CDR3 runs 13 residues. DNA of the CDR3: TGTGCCAGCAGCTTAGGACAGAACACTGAAGCTTTCTTT. It is translated as CASSLGQNTEAFF.

This chain links TRBV7-2 with TRBJ1-3, with TRBD1 matching over 10 bases. Germline lookup yields CDR1 SGHTA and CDR2 FQGNSA. V was clipped by 5 bases and J by 1 base; unmatched bases: 8. The CDR3 has 17 amino acids. CDR3 protein: CASSTRGTGDSGNTIYF. CDR3 nucleotide sequence: TGTGCCAGCAGCACTCGTGGGACAGGGGATTCTGGAAACACCATATATTTT.

The genes are TRBV19 and TRBJ2-2; 10 nucleotides line up with TRBD1. V shed 10 bases, J shed 5 bases, and the junction held 10 bases outside the gene matches. The germline gives CDR1 LNHDA, CDR2 SQIVND (reference sequence). The CDR3 loop spans 15 amino acids. DNA for the CDR3: TGTGCCACCAGGGATGACAGGGGGCGTACCGGGGAGCTGTTTTTT. Translation gives CATRDDRGRTGELFF.

The chain employs TRBV5-1 and TRBJ2-1; D is possibly TRBD2 (6 bases). The V end was cut by 3 bases, the J end by 10 bases, with 17 bases between. The CDR3 spans 14 residues. CDR1 and CDR2 from the germline V gene are SGHRS and YFSETQ. The CDR3 sequence: CASSSSGRLKEQFF. The DNA for the CDR3 is TGCGCCAGCAGCTCCTCAGGGAGGTTGAAGGAGCAGTTCTTC.

This clone was detected only a few times. The J gene is TRBJ2-1, the V gene TRBV10-3; 7 nucleotides agree with TRBD2. The CDR3 runs to 15 residues. Germline V CDR1 and CDR2: ENHRY, SYGVKD. V gave up 2 bases and J gave up 6 bases; unmatched junction bases: 7. In nucleotides, the CDR3 is TGTGCCATCAGTGAGGGGCGGGAGATGGGCAATGAGCAGTTCTTC. This encodes CAISEGREMGNEQFF.

A remark on this clone: Other DNA sequences of this sample code for an identical CDR3. The chain uses TRBV5-1 and TRBJ2-2; D is unresolved. This CDR3 is built from 13 residues. Germline V CDR1 and CDR2: SGHRS, YFSETQ. V lost 0 bases to trimming and J lost 4 bases, with 4 bases between them. The CDR3 is CASSLAGTGELFF. CDR3 sequence (DNA): TGCGCCAGCAGCTTGGCGGGCACCGGGGAGCTGTTTTTT.

CDR3 in amino acids: CASSLGTSGRNEQFF. The CDR3 bases are TGTGCCAGCAGCTTGGGGACTAGCGGGAGAAATGAGCAGTTCTTC. J is TRBJ2-1 and V is TRBV7-3, with 14 bases matching TRBD2. This CDR3 contains 15 residues. Unmatched junction bases numbered 2, after V lost 3 bases and J lost 7 bases. Germline V lookup: CDR1 SGHTA, CDR2 FQGTGA.

The gene calls are TRBV5-1 and TRBJ1-5; 7 nucleotides agree with TRBD1. CDR3 length equals 15 residues. Per germline, CDR1 SGHRS and CDR2 YFSETQ. V was pared by 1 base and J by 4 bases, with 5 bases of the junction left unmatched. CDR3 sequence (DNA): TGCGCCAGCAGCTTGTTTACAGGGGAGAATCAGCCCCAGCATTTT. It specifies CASSLFTGENQPQHF.

This chain connects TRBV3-1 (or the pseudogene TRBV3-2) to TRBJ2-7; maybe TRBD2 (5 bases). The germline V and J ends were trimmed by 3 bases and 5 bases, with 8 bases remaining between them. CDR3 length: 12 residues. Germline CDR1 reads LGHDT; CDR2 reads YNNKEL (reference sequence). The CDR3 nucleotides are TGTGCCAGCAGCCATCCCGGGAACGAGCAGTACTTC. It codes for CASSHPGNEQYF.